This T cell receptor (beta chain) was sequenced in a study of cytomegalovirus exposure and HLA in healthy donors. In the PCR, 60 Vbeta and 13 Jbeta primers were used. Sequenced by immunoSEQ multiplex PCR; TCRdb stores in-frame clones only, minus some. The table has around 120,000 clones, roughly 80% seen once; the top ten hold roughly 3.6%. The specimen sequenced was PBMCs. The sequence was collected from a man between 25 and 39 years old in good health and CMV-seronegative.

The DNA for the CDR3 is TGTGCCAGCAGCTTATCTAAAGACAGGGCTAACTATGGCTACACCTTC. This translates into CASSLSKDRANYGYTF. The chain couples TRBV7-6 to TRBJ1-2; 7 bases agree with TRBD1. The germline V gene encodes CDR1 SGHVS and CDR2 FNYEAQ. The CDR3 is 16 residues long. The V segment lost 2 bases and the J segment 0 bases; nucleotides outside the gene matches: 6.